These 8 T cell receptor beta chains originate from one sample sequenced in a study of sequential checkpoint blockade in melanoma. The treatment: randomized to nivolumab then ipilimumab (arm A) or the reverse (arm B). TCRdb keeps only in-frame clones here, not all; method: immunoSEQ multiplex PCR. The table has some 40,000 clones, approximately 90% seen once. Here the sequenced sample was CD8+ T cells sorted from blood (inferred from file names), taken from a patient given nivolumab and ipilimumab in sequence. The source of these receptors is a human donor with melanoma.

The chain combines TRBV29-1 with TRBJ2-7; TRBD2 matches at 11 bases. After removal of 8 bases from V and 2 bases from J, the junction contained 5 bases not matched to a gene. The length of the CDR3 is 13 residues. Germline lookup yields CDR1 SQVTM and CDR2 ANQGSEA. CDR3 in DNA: TGCAGCTTTCGTAGCGGGAGGGCCTACGAGCAGTACTTC. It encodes CSFRSGRAYEQYF.

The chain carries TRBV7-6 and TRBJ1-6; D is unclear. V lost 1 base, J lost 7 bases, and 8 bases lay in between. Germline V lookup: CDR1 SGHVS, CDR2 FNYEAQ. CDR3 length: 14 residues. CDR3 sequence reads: CASSLGAPNSPLHF. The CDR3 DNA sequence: TGTGCCAGCAGCTTAGGGGCCCCCAATTCACCCCTCCACTTT.

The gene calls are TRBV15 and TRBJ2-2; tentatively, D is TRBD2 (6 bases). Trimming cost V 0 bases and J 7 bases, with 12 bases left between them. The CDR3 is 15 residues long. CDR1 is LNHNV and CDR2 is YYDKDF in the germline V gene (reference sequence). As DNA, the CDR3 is TGTGCCACCAGCAGAGATGCGCGGGGAGGCGGGGAGCTGTTTTTT. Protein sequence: CATSRDARGGGELFF.

The CDR3 spells CASSDHSNQPQHF. CDR3 DNA: TGTGCCAGCAGTGACCATAGCAATCAGCCCCAGCATTTT. The chain combines TRBV25-1 with TRBJ1-5; no clear D. The ends were cut back, 3 bases at V and 0 bases at J, with 3 bases in the middle. There are 13 residues in the CDR3. The germline CDR1 and CDR2 sequences are MGHDK and SYGVNS.

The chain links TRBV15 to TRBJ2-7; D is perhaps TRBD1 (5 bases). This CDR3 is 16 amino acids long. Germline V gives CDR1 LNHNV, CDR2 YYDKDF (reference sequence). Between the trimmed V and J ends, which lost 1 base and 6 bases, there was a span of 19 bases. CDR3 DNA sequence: TGTGCCACCAGCAGAGGTGGGCAGGGTAGGCTTGGCGAGCAGTACGTC. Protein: CATSRGGQGRLGEQYV.

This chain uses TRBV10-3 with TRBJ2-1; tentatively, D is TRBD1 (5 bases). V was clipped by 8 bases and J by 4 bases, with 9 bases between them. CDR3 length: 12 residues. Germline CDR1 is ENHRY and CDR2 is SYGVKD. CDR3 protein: CAIGDRYNEQFF. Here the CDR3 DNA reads TGTGCCATCGGAGACAGATACAATGAGCAGTTCTTC.

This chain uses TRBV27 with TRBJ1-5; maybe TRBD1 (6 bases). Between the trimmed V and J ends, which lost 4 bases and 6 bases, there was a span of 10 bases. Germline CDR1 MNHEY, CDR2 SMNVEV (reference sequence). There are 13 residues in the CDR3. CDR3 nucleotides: TGTGCCAGCAGTTCGGGAGGGGGTCAGCCCCAGCATTTT. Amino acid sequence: CASSSGGGQPQHF.

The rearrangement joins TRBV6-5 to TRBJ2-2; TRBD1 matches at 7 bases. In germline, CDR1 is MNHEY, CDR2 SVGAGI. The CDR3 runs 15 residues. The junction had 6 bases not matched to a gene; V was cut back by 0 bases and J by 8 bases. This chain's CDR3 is CASSYSRGGSGELFF. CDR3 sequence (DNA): TGTGCCAGCAGTTACTCTAGAGGGGGCTCGGGGGAGCTGTTTTTT.